This TCR beta chain is drawn from a study of T cell changes during pregnancy in multiple sclerosis. The V gene's germline CDR1 is MDHEN and CDR2 SYDVKM. The CDR3 runs 15 residues. Trimming took 3 bases from V and 4 from J, leaving 13 bases between them. Repertoires were generated with immunoSEQ multiplex PCR, while TCRdb's copy carries only in-frame clones and drops some. Seen here are around 60,000 clones, approximately 96% observed once, and the top ten hold 2% to 2.5%. This clonotype was sampled from a female donor with multiple sclerosis, enrolled in a pregnancy study. This rearrangement joins TRBV28 to TRBJ2-1, with D possibly being TRBD2 (6 bases). Sequenced here: CD8+ T cells from peripheral blood mononuclear cells, sampled after pregnancy. DNA for the CDR3: TGTGCCAGCAGTTTGGTGGGGGAGGTTTACAATGAGCAGTTCTTC. It is translated as CASSLVGEVYNEQFF.